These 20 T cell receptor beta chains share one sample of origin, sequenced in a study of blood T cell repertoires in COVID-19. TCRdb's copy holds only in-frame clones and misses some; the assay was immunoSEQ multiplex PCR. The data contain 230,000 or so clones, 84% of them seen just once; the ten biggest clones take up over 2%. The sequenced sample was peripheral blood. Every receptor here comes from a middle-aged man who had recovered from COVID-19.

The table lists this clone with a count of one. CDR3 nucleotides: TGCGCCAGCAGCCTCCAATGGAGGGTGGAAGCTTTCTTT. Its translation: CASSLQWRVEAFF. The gene calls are TRBV4-1 and TRBJ1-1, with D hard to call. The ends were cut back, 4 bases at V and 8 bases at J, with 14 bases in the middle. The CDR3 covers 13 residues. CDR1 and CDR2 (germline): MGHRA, YSYEKL.

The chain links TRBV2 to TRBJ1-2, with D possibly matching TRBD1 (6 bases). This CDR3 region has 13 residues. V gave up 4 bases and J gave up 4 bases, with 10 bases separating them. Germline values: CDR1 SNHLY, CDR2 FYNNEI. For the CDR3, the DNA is TGTGCCAGCAGTGTCGGCAGGGGCTATGGCTACACCTTC. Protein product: CASSVGRGYGYTF.

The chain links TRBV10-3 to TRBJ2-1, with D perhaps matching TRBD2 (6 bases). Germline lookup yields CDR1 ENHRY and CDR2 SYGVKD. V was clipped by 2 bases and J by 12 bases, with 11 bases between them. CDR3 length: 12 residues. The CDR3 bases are TGTGCCATCAGTGAGGGGGGGACCATGCAGTTCTTC. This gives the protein CAISEGGTMQFF.

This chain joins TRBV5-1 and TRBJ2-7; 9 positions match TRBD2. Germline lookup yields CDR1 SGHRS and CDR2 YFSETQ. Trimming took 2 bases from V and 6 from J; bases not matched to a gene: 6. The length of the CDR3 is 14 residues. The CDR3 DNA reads TGCGCCAGCAGCTTCTTTCTAGCGGGGAGCGAGCAGTACTTC. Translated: CASSFFLAGSEQYF. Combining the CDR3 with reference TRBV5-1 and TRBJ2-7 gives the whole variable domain KAGVTQTPRYLIKTRGQQVTLSCSPISGHRSVSWYQQTPGQGLQFLFEYFSETQRNKGNFPGRFSGRQFSNSRSEMNVSTLELGDSALYLCASSFFLAGSEQYFGPGTRLTVT.

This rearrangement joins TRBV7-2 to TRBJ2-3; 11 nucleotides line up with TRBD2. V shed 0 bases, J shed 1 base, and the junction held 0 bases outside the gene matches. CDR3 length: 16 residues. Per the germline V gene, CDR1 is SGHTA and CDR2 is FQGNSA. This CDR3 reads CASSLASGGGTDTQYF. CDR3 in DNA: TGTGCCAGCAGCTTAGCTAGCGGGGGGGGCACAGATACGCAGTATTTT. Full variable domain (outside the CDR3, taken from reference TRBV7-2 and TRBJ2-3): GAGVSQSPSNKVTEKGKDVELRCDPISGHTALYWYRQSLGQGLEFLIYFQGNSAPDKSGLPSDRFSAERTGGSVSTLTIQRTQQEDSAVYLCASSLASGGGTDTQYFGPGTRLTVL.

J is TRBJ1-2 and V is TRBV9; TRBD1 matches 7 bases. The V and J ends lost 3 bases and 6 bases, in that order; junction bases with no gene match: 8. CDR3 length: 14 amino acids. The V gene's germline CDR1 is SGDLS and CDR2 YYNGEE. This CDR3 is CASSASGGGDGYTF. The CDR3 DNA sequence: TGTGCCAGCAGCGCTTCTGGAGGGGGCGATGGCTACACCTTC.

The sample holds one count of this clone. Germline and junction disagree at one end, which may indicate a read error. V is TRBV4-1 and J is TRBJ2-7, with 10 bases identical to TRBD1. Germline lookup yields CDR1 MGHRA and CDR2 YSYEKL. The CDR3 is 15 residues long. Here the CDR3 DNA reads TGCGCCAGCAGCAAAGATCGGGACAGGGGATCGGAGCAGTACTTC. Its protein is CASSKDRDRGSEQYF.

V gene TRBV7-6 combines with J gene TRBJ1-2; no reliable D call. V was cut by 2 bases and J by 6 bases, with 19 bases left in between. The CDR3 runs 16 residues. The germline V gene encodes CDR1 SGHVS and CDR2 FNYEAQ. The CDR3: CASSLLVRGEVDGYTF. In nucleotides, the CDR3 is TGTGCCAGCAGCTTATTGGTTCGAGGCGAGGTTGATGGCTACACCTTC.

CDR3 coding DNA: TGTGCCAGCGCTCTCGGCGGGAGTAGAGAGACCCAGTACTTC. This sequence encodes CASALGGSRETQYF. The chain employs TRBV6-5 and TRBJ2-5; 7 nucleotides line up with TRBD2. Germline V gene data show CDR1 as MNHEY and CDR2 as SVGAGI. This CDR3 has 14 amino acids. V shed 8 bases, J shed 4 bases, and the junction held 10 bases outside the gene matches.

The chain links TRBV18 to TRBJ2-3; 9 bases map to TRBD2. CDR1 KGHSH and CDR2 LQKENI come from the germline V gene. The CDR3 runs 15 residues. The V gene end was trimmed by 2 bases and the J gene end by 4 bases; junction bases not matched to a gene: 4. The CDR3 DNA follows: TGTGCCAGCTCACCAAGCGGGGGGATCGCAGATACGCAGTATTTT. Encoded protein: CASSPSGGIADTQYF.

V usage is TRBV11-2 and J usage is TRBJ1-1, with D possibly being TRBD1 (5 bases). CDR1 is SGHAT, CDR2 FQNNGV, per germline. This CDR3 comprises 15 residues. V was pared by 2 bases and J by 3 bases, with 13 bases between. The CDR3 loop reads CASSLRSGAYTEAFF. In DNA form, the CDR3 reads TGTGCCAGCAGCTTAAGGTCTGGGGCTTACACTGAAGCTTTCTTT.

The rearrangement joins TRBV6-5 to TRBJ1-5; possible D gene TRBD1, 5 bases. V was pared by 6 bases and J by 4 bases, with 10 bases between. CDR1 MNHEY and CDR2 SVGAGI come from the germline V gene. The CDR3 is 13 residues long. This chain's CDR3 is CASRWGPNQPQHF. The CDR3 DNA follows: TGTGCCAGCAGATGGGGCCCGAATCAGCCCCAGCATTTT.

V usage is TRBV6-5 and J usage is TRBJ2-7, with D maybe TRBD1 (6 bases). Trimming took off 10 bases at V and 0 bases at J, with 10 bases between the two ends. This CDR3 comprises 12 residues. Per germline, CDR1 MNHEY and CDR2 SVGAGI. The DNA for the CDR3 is TGTGCCACCGACAGGAGCTCCTACGAGCAGTACTTC. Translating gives CATDRSSYEQYF.

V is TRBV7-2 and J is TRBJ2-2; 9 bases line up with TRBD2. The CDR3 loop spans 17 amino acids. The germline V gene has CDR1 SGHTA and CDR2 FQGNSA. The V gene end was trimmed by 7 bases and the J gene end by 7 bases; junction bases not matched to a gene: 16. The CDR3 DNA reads TGTGCCAGCAACGACCCCGGGACTAGCTCGTTCAGCGGGGAGCTGTTTTTT. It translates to CASNDPGTSSFSGELFF. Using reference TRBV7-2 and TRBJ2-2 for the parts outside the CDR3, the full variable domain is GAGVSQSPSNKVTEKGKDVELRCDPISGHTALYWYRQSLGQGLEFLIYFQGNSAPDKSGLPSDRFSAERTGGSVSTLTIQRTQQEDSAVYLCASNDPGTSSFSGELFFGEGSRLTVL.

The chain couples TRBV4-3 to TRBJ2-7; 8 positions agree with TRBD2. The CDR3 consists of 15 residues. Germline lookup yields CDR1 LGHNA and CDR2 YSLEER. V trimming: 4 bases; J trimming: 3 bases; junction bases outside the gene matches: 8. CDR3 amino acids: CASSRGLAMGYEQYF. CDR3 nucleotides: TGCGCCAGCAGCCGTGGACTAGCAATGGGCTACGAGCAGTACTTC.

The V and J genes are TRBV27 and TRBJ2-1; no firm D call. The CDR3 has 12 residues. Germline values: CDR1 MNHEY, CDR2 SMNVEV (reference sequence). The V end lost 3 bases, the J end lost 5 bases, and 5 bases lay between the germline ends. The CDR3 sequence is CASSLGNNEQFF. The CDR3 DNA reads TGTGCCAGCAGTTTGGGCAACAATGAGCAGTTCTTC.

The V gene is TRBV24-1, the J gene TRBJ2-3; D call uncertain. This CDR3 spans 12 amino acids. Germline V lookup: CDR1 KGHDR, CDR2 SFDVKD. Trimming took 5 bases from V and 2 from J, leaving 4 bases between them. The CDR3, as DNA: TGTGCCACCAGTGGTCTCACAGATACGCAGTATTTT. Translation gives CATSGLTDTQYF.

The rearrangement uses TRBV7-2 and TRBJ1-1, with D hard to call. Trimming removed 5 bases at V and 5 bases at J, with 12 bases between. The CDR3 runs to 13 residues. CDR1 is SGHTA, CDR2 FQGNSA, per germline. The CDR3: CASSITGDTEAFF. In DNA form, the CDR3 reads TGTGCCAGCAGCATAACGGGAGATACTGAAGCTTTCTTT.

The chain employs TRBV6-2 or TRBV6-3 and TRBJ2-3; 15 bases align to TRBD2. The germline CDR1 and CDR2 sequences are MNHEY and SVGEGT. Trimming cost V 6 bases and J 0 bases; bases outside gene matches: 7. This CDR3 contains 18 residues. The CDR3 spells CASSSGTSGRTSTDTQYF. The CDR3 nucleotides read TGTGCCAGCAGCTCCGGGACTAGCGGGAGGACTAGCACAGATACGCAGTATTTT.

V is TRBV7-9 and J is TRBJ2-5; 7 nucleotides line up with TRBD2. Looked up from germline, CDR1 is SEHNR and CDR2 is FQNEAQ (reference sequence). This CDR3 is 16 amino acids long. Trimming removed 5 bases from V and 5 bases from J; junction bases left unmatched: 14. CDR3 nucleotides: TGTGCCAGCAGCGTAATTCCAGCGGGGCTCGGGGAGACCCAGTACTTC. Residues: CASSVIPAGLGETQYF.